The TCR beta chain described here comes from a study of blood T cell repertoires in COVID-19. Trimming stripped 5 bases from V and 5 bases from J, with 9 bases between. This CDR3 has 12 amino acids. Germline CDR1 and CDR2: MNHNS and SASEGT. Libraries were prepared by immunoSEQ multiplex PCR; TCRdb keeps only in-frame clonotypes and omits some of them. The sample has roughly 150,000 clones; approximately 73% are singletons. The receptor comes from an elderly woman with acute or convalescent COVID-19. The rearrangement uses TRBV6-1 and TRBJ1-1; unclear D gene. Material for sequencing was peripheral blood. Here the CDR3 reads CASSQTGTEAFF. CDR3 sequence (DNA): TGTGCCAGCAGTCAGACTGGAACTGAAGCTTTCTTT.